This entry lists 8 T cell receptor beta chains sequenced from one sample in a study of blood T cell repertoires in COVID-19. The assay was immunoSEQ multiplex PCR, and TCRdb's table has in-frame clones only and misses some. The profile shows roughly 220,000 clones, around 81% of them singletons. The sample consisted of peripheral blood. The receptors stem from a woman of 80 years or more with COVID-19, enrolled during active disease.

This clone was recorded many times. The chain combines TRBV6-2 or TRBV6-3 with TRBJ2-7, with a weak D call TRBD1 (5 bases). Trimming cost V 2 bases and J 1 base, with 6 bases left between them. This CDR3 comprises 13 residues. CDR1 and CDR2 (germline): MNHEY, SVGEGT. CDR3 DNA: TGTGCCAGCAGTTACGGGGCTTCCTACGAGCAGTACTTC. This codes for CASSYGASYEQYF.

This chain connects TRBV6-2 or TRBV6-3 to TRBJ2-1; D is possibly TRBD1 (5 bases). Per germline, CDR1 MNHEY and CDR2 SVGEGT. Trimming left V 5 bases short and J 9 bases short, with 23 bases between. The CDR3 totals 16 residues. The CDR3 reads CASSRPGSPRYGEQFF. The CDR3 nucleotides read TGTGCCAGCAGTCGACCAGGGTCGCCCCGCTACGGTGAGCAGTTCTTC.

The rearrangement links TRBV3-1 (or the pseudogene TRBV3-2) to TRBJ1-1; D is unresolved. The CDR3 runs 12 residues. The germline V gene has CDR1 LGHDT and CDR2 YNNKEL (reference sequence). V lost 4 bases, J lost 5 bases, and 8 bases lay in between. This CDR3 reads CASSRLGTEAFF. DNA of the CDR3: TGTGCCAGCAGCCGACTTGGGACTGAAGCTTTCTTT.

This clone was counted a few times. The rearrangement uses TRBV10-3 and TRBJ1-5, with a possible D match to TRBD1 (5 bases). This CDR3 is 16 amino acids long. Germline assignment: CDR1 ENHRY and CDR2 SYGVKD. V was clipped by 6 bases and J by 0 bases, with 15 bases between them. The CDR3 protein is CAISGGGRNSNQPQHF. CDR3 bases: TGTGCCATCAGCGGGGGGGGACGGAATAGCAATCAGCCCCAGCATTTT.

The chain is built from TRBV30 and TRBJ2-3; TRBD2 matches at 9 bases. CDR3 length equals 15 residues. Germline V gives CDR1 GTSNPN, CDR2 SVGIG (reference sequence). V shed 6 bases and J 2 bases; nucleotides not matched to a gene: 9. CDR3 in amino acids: CACGGRAGVTDTQYF. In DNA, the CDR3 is TGTGCCTGTGGCGGGAGGGCCGGTGTCACAGATACGCAGTATTTT.

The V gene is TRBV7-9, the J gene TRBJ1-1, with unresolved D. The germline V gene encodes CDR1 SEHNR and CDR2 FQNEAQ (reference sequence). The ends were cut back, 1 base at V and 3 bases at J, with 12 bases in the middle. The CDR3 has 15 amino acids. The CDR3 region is CASSLGSRGDTEAFF. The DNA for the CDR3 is TGTGCCAGCAGCTTAGGTTCCCGGGGAGACACTGAAGCTTTCTTT.

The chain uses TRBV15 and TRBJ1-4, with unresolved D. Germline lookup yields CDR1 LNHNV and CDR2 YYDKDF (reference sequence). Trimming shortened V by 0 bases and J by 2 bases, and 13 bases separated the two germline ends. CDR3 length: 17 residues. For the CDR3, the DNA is TGTGCCACCAGCAGAGATCCACCTACTAGGACTAATGAAAAACTGTTTTTT. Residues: CATSRDPPTRTNEKLFF.

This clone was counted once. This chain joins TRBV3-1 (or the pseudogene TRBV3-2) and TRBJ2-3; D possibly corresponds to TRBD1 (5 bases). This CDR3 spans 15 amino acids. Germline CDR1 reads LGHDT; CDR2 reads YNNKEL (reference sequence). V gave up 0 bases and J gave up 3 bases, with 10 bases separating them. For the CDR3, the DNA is TGTGCCAGCAGCCAAGATACAGGACCAACAGATACGCAGTATTTT. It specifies CASSQDTGPTDTQYF.